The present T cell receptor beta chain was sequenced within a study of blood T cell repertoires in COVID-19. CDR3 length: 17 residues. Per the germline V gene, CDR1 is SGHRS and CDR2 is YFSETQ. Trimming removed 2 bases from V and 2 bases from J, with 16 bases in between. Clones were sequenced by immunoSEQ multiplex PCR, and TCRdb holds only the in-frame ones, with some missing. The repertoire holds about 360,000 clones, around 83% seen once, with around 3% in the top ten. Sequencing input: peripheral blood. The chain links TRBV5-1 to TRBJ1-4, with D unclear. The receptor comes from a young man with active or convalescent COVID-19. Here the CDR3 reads CASSLGGGMPTNEKLFF. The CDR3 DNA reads TGCGCCAGCAGCTTAGGAGGAGGGATGCCGACTAATGAAAAACTGTTTTTT.